The 15 T cell receptor beta chains given below trace back to one sample, sequenced in a study of CD8+ T cells in alopecia areata (dated by TCRdb to 2016 to 2019). Libraries were made using the immunoSEQ multiplex PCR assay. RNA was extracted from all samples and reverse transcribed into cDNA, which served as template for TCR sequencing. As stored in TCRdb, this immuneACCESS dataset retains in-frame rearrangements with V and J assigned. A fraction of the clones does not appear; measured against another copy, unresolved V genes explain less than half of the discrepancy, and the remainder lacks a known reason. Within this sample are roughly 200,000 clones, with less than 45% of them counted one time only. The ten largest clones represent approximately 2.4% of the sample. Per the publication, the treatment or condition label means: oral pan-JAK inhibitor, 5-10 mg twice daily. The sequencing here drew on CD4+ T cells sorted from blood, taken at roughly week 36, from a patient treated with tofacitinib. These receptor sequences come from a human donor with alopecia areata.

The J gene is TRBJ1-1, the V gene TRBV25-1, with a weak D call TRBD1 (5 bases). Germline assignment: CDR1 MGHDK and CDR2 SYGVNS. V lost 8 bases, J lost 6 bases, and 16 bases lay in between. The CDR3 loop spans 13 amino acids. The CDR3 region has the DNA TGTGCCAGCTCTCTCGGGGGGAAGGCTGAAGCTTTCTTT. Encoded protein: CASSLGGKAEAFF.

The V call is TRBV30, the J call TRBJ2-4, with D tentatively TRBD1 (6 bases). Trimming removed 5 bases from V and 7 bases from J, with 9 bases in between. Germline V lookup: CDR1 GTSNPN, CDR2 SVGIG (reference sequence). The CDR3 is made up of 11 amino acids. CDR3 protein: CAWGDRNIQYF. The CDR3 DNA reads as TGTGCCTGGGGAGACAGGAACATTCAGTACTTC.

The V call is TRBV28, the J call TRBJ1-1; 7 bases are a match to TRBD1. V shed 7 bases, J shed 0 bases, and the junction held 5 bases outside the gene matches. Germline V gene sequence: CDR1 MDHEN, CDR2 SYDVKM. This CDR3 has 14 amino acids. Written as DNA, the CDR3 is TGTGCCAGCAAAAACAGGGGTGTGAACACTGAAGCTTTCTTT. It codes for CASKNRGVNTEAFF.

Only a few counts were recorded for this clone. This chain connects TRBV5-1 to TRBJ2-5; D may match TRBD1 or TRBD2 (5 bases each). The CDR3 has 13 amino acids. Germline loops: CDR1 SGHRS, CDR2 YFSETQ. Trimming stripped 3 bases from V and 1 base from J, with 7 bases between. The CDR3 loop reads CASSSGTQETQYF. The DNA for the CDR3 is TGCGCCAGCAGCTCCGGGACCCAAGAGACCCAGTACTTC.

This CDR3 reads CASSPDRYNQPQHF. Written as DNA, the CDR3 is TGCGCCAGCAGCCCCGACAGGTACAATCAGCCCCAGCATTTT. The J gene is TRBJ1-5, the V gene TRBV4-1; a weak D match, TRBD1 (6 bases). From germline, CDR1 is MGHRA and CDR2 YSYEKL. The CDR3 covers 14 residues. V dropped 4 bases and J dropped 3 bases, with 10 bases sitting between them.

The rearrangement links TRBV10-3 to TRBJ2-4; TRBD1 matches at 10 bases. Germline trimming cut 3 bases from V and 6 bases from J; bases unmatched to any gene: 2. Looked up from germline, CDR1 is ENHRY and CDR2 is SYGVKD. The CDR3 is made up of 14 amino acids. CDR3 sequence reads: CAISDRDRGNIQYF. The CDR3 coding sequence is TGTGCCATCAGTGACCGGGACAGGGGAAACATTCAGTACTTC.

This rearrangement joins TRBV18 to TRBJ1-1; D is uncertain. CDR1 and CDR2 from the germline V gene are KGHSH and LQKENI. The CDR3 length is 15 residues. With 2 bases removed from V and 3 bases from J, the gap between germline ends came to 13 bases. The CDR3 DNA reads TGTGCCAGCTCACCATTGCTGCCATCGGACACTGAAGCTTTCTTT. This codes for CASSPLLPSDTEAFF.

This rearrangement joins TRBV5-1 to TRBJ1-2; D unresolved. Germline lookup yields CDR1 SGHRS and CDR2 YFSETQ. This CDR3 is 14 amino acids long. V lost 0 bases, J lost 2 bases, and 8 bases lay in between. CDR3 in amino acids: CASSLAGKNYGYTF. CDR3 DNA sequence: TGCGCCAGCAGCTTGGCCGGAAAGAACTATGGCTACACCTTC.

A note on this clone: The sample carries other DNA sequences with the same CDR3. Written as DNA, the CDR3 is TGCAGCGTTGCCAGCGGGGGAAATGAGCAGTTCTTC. Translated: CSVASGGNEQFF. The chain links TRBV29-1 to TRBJ2-1; 8 bases are a match to TRBD2. The J segment lost 7 bases and the V segment lost 4 bases, leaving 3 bases of the junction unmatched. The CDR3 is 12 amino acids. Germline values: CDR1 SQVTM, CDR2 ANQGSEA.

As regards this clone: Other DNA sequences from this sample encode an identical CDR3 as well. The chain carries TRBV7-2 and TRBJ2-5; no clear D. V was cut by 2 bases and J by 2 bases, with 6 bases left in between. Germline V CDR1 and CDR2: SGHTA, FQGNSA. CDR3 size: 13 residues. DNA for the CDR3: TGTGCCAGCAGCTTACGGGTGCAAGAGACCCAGTACTTC. Protein: CASSLRVQETQYF.

This clone was seen a few times. V gene TRBV27 combines with J gene TRBJ2-7; D is ambiguous. CDR1 and CDR2 from the germline V gene are MNHEY and SMNVEV (reference sequence). The ends were cut back, 3 bases at V and 5 bases at J, with 14 bases in the middle. The CDR3 consists of 14 residues. This CDR3 reads CASSLRPLRNEQYF. CDR3 sequence (DNA): TGTGCCAGCAGTTTGAGACCTCTGCGGAACGAGCAGTACTTC.

This chain uses TRBV29-1 with TRBJ2-3; 8 nucleotides agree with TRBD1. V shed 3 bases and J 8 bases; nucleotides not matched to a gene: 16. This CDR3 comprises 16 residues. CDR1 is SQVTM, CDR2 ANQGSEA, per germline. For the CDR3, the DNA is TGCAGCGTTGACGGGACAGGCGAGAGCGGAACTATTACGCAGTATTTT. Protein product: CSVDGTGESGTITQYF.

There are a few counts of this clone. The chain uses TRBV2 and TRBJ2-5, with 8 bases identical to TRBD2. The CDR3 loop spans 14 amino acids. After removal of 8 bases from V and 2 bases from J, the junction contained 7 bases not matched to a gene. The germline V gene has CDR1 SNHLY and CDR2 FYNNEI. The CDR3 DNA follows: TGTGCCAGCCGGGACGGGAGGGGACAAGAGACCCAGTACTTC. Amino acids: CASRDGRGQETQYF.

This clone showed up just a few times. The chain combines TRBV5-4 with TRBJ2-5, with 7 nucleotides matching TRBD1. After removal of 1 base from V and 5 bases from J, the junction contained 8 bases not matched to a gene. The CDR3 is 15 amino acids. CDR1 is SGHNT and CDR2 is YYREEE in the germline V gene (reference sequence). CDR3 residues: CASSLRGGAGETQYF. The CDR3 DNA reads as TGTGCCAGCAGCTTGCGAGGGGGCGCTGGGGAGACCCAGTACTTC.

The rearrangement joins TRBV4-3 to TRBJ2-3, with 9 bases lining up with TRBD2. The germline V gene encodes CDR1 LGHNA and CDR2 YSLEER. V lost 4 bases, J lost 7 bases, and 3 bases stayed unmatched. The CDR3 consists of 13 residues. Here the CDR3 DNA reads TGCGCCAGCAGCCGACTAGCGGACTATACGCAGTATTTT. As protein: CASSRLADYTQYF.